The rows below give T cell receptor beta chains drawn from one sample of a study of technical replicates of blood from several donors. TCRdb's table, derived via immunoSEQ multiplex PCR, lists solely in-frame clones and lacks some. The repertoire consists of 75,000 to 90,000 clones, with about 92% occurring once and the leading ten covering 0.37%. Sequencing was carried out using T cells isolated from PBMCs. The receptors derive from a human donor in good health. Both conserved end residues are part of each CDR3. D genes are given only for firm matches. Some rows mark clone size as missing; the rest say once, few, many or name a class of expanded clone.

d_call j_call clone_size v_call cdr3_nt cdr3_aa
NA TRBJ2-5 NA TRBV30 TGTGCCTGGAGCGGTACTAGGTCGGGGCAGTACTTC CAWSGTRSGQYF
NA TRBJ2-1 NA TRBV7-6 TGTGCCAGCAGCCATTCCAATGAGCAGTTCTTC CASSHSNEQFF
NA TRBJ2-2 NA TRBV9 TGTGCCAGCAGCGTAGGGGCCAGGGCGAACACCGGGGAGCTGTTTTTT CASSVGARANTGELFF
TRBD1 TRBJ1-5 NA TRBV16 TGTGCCAGCGTCCCCCAGGGGGCAGGGAGCAATCAGCCCCAGCATTTT CASVPQGAGSNQPQHF
TRBD2 TRBJ2-2 NA TRBV29-1 TGCAGCGTAGAAGCGGGATGGAACACCGGGGAGCTGTTTTTT CSVEAGWNTGELFF
NA TRBJ1-2 NA TRBV2 TGTGCCAGCAGTGACTCAGGGGACTATGGCTACACCTTC CASSDSGDYGYTF
TRBD2 TRBJ2-7 NA TRBV10-3 TGTGCCATCAGTAAGCGGGGCCTTAGCTCCTACGAGCAGTACTTC CAISKRGLSSYEQYF
NA TRBJ1-1 NA TRBV7-9 TGTGCCAGCAGCTACAAGACAGATTTGAACACTGAAGCTTTCTTT CASSYKTDLNTEAFF
NA TRBJ2-7 NA TRBV7-9 TGTGCCAGCAGCGCCACGTCCGGCAGGTACTACGAGCAGTACTTC CASSATSGRYYEQYF
TRBD1 TRBJ2-7 NA TRBV4-1 TGCGCCAGCAGCCTCCGGGACAGAAGTCCCTTC CASSLRDRSPF
TRBD1 TRBJ1-1 few TRBV30 TGTGCCGGGACAGGGGGCTGGATCACTGAAGCTTTCTTT CAGTGGWITEAFF
NA TRBJ1-2 NA TRBV5-1 TGCGCCAGCAGCTTGGCTAGAGCTACCTATGGCTACACCTTC CASSLARATYGYTF
TRBD1 TRBJ2-7 NA TRBV9 TGTGCCAGCAGCGTAAGAGACAGGGGATACGAGCAGTACTTC CASSVRDRGYEQYF
NA TRBJ1-1 NA TRBV7-2 TGTGCCAGCAGCTTAGACAGCCGCACTGAAGCTTTCTTT CASSLDSRTEAFF
NA TRBJ2-1 NA TRBV14 TGTGCCAGCAGCCAAGATCCAGGCTTGTGGAATGAGCAGTTCTTC CASSQDPGLWNEQFF
TRBD2 TRBJ2-1 NA TRBV7-3 TGTGCCAGCAGCTCCCAGACTAGCGGGAGTATGCATGAGCAGTTCTTC CASSSQTSGSMHEQFF
NA TRBJ2-5 NA TRBV5-4 TGTGCCAGCAGCTTGCAGATCGAACAAGAGACCCAGTACTTC CASSLQIEQETQYF
TRBD1 TRBJ2-7 NA TRBV29-1 TGCAGCGTTGGACAGGGGATCTCCGAGCAGTACTTC CSVGQGISEQYF
TRBD2 TRBJ2-7 NA TRBV5-4 TGTGCCAGCAGCTTGACTAGCGGGAGTTACGAGCAGTACTTC CASSLTSGSYEQYF
TRBD1 TRBJ1-5 once TRBV4-1 TGCGCCAGCAGCCAAAGGGGACAGGGTCCGGGTAGCAATCAGCCCCAGCATTTT CASSQRGQGPGSNQPQHF
TRBD1 TRBJ2-3 NA TRBV6-6 TGTGCCAGCAGTCGCCGGGACAGGGACTCCGATACGCAGTATTTT CASSRRDRDSDTQYF
NA TRBJ1-3 NA TRBV30 TGTGCCTGGAGCTTTTACTCTGGAAACACCATATATTTT CAWSFYSGNTIYF
NA TRBJ1-2 NA TRBV11-3 TGTGCCAAAAAGAGTATGCGGGATAACTATGGCTACACCTTC CAKKSMRDNYGYTF
NA TRBJ2-1 NA TRBV30 TGTGCCTGGAGTTTCGGGACGGGAGTCTACAATGAGCAGTTCTTC CAWSFGTGVYNEQFF
NA TRBJ1-1 NA TRBV2 TGTGCCAGCAGTGAAGCGCATATGGCAGGGGCAAACACTGAAGCTTTCTTT CASSEAHMAGANTEAFF
TRBD2 TRBJ2-3 NA TRBV7-9 TGTGCCAGCAGCCGACTAGCGGGTGGTAGCACAGATACGCAGTATTTT CASSRLAGGSTDTQYF
NA TRBJ1-2 NA TRBV7-3 TGTGCCAGCAGCTATTATCAACTATATGGCTACACCTTC CASSYYQLYGYTF
NA TRBJ1-5 NA TRBV19 TGTGCCAGTAGAACAGGGATTCAGCCCCAGCATTTT CASRTGIQPQHF
TRBD2 TRBJ2-3 NA TRBV7-3 TGTGCCAGCAGCTTATTAGCGGGTACTAGCACAGATACGCAGTATTTT CASSLLAGTSTDTQYF